This T cell receptor (beta chain) comes out of a study of T cell repertoires in cytomegalovirus infection. Looking at the study overall: Public TCR beta signatures indicated both CMV infection and matching HLA type.

Regarding this clonotype: Antigen: not known.

The CDR3 is made up of 17 amino acids. The junction had 6 bases not matched to a gene; V was cut back by 0 bases and J by 5 bases. Germline V gene data show CDR1 as KGHDR and CDR2 as SFDVKD. MiXCR, run by TCRdb on the reads, gives a single entry per CDR3 protein. Among roughly 720,000 distinct CDR3 sequences, 35% were seen once, and the ten largest hold around 3%. Study results and caveats: Predominance within the ex vivo response was attributable to HLA-C-restricted CMV-specific TCR beta clonotypes.

This TCR came from a human donor in good health (CMV status not recorded). Some clones in this sample may be carry-over from other donors' samples. The V gene is TRBV24-1, the J gene TRBJ2-2; 9 positions match TRBD1. Sequencing was done on a sample of PBMCs. The CDR3 is CATSDLETGGWTGELFF. In DNA form, the CDR3 reads TGTGCCACCAGTGATTTGGAGACAGGGGGGTGGACCGGGGAGCTGTTTTTT.